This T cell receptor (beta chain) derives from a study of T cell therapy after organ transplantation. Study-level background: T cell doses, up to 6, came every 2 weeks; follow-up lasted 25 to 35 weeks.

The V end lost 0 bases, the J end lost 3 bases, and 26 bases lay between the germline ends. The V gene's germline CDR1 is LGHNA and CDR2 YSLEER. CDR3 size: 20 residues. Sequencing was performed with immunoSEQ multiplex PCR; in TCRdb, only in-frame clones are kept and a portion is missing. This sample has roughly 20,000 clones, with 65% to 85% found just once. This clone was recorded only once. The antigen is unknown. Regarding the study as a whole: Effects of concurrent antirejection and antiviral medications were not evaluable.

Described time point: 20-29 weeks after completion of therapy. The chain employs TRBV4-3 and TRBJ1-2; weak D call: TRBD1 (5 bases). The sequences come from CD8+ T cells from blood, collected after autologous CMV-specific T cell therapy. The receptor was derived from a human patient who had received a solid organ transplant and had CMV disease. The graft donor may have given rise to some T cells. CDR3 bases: TGCGCCAGCAGCCAAGATGGTCTATACAGGTGGGCTGGGGTGGACTATGGCTACACCTTC. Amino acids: CASSQDGLYRWAGVDYGYTF.